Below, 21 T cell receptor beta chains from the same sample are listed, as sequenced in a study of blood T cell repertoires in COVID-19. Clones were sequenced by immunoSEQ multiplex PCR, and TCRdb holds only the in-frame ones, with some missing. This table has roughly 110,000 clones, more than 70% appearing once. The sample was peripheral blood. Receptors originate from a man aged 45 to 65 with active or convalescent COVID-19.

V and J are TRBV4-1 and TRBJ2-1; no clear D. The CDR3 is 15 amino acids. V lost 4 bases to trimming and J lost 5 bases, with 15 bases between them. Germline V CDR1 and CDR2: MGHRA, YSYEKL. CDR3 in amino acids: CASSLLSGGHNEQFF. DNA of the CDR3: TGCGCCAGCAGCCTCCTATCGGGTGGTCACAATGAGCAGTTCTTC.

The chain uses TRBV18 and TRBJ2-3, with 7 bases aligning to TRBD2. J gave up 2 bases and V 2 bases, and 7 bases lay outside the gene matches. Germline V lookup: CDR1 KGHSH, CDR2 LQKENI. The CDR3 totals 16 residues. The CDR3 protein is CASSPTRTSVTDTQYF. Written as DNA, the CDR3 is TGTGCCAGCTCACCAACGAGGACTAGTGTCACAGATACGCAGTATTTT.

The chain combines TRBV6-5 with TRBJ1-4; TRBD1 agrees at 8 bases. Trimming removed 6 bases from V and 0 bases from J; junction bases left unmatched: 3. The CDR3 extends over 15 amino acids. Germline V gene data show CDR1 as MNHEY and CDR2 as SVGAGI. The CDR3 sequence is CASRGTGATNEKLFF. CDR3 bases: TGTGCCAGCAGAGGGACAGGCGCAACTAATGAAAAACTGTTTTTT.

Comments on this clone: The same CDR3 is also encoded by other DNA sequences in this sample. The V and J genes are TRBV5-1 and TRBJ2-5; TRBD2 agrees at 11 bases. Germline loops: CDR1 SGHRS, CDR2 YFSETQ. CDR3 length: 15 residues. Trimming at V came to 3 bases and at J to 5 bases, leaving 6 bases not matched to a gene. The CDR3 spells CASSSGTSGEETQYF. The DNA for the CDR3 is TGCGCCAGCAGCTCCGGGACTAGCGGAGAGGAGACCCAGTACTTC.

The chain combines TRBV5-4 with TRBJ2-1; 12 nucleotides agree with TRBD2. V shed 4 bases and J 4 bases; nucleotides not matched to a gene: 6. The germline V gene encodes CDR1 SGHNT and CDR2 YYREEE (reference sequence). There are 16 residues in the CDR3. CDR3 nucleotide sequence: TGTGCCAGCAGCCCTTGGACTAGCGGGAAATACAATGAGCAGTTCTTC. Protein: CASSPWTSGKYNEQFF.

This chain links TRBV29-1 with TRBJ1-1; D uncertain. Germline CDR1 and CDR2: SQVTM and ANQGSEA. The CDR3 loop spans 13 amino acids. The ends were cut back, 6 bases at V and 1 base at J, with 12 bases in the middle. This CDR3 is CSVLGSSNTEAFF. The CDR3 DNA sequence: TGCAGCGTCCTGGGCAGTTCGAACACTGAAGCTTTCTTT. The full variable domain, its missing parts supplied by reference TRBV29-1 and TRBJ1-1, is SAVISQKPSRDICQRGTSLTIQCQVDSQVTMMFWYRQQPGQSLTLIATANQGSEATYESGFVIDKFPISRPNLTFSTLTVSNMSPEDSSIYLCSVLGSSNTEAFFGQGTRLTVV.

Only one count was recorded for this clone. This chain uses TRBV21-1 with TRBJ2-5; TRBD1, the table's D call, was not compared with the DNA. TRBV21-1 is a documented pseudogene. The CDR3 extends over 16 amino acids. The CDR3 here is CASSKGQPGVQETQYF. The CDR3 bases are TGTGCCAGCAGCAAAGGGCAGCCAGGCGTACAAGAGACCCAGTACTTC.

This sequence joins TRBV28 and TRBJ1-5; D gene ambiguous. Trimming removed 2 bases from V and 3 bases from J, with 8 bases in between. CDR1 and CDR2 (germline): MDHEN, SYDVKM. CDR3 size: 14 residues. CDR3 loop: CASSLADHNQPQHF. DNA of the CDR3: TGTGCCAGCAGTTTAGCGGATCACAATCAGCCCCAGCATTTT.

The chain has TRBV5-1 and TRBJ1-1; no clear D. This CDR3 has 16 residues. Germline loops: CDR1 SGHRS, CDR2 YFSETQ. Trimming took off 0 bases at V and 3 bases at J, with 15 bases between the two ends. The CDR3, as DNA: TGCGCCAGCAGCTTGGCCTCAAGCAGGCTCGACACTGAAGCTTTCTTT. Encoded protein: CASSLASSRLDTEAFF.

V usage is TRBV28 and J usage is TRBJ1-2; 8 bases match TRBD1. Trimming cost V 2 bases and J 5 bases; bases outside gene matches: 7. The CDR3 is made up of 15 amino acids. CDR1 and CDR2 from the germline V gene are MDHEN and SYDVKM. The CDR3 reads CASSLGQGASYGYTF. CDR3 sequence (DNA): TGTGCCAGCAGTTTAGGCCAGGGGGCTAGTTATGGCTACACCTTC.

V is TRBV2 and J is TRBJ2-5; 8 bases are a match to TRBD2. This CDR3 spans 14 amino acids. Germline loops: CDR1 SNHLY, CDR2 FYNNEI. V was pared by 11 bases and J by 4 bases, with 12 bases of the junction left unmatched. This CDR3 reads CASQGLAVRETQYF. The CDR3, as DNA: TGTGCCTCCCAAGGACTAGCAGTAAGAGAGACCCAGTACTTC.

CDR3 nucleotide sequence: TGTGCCACCAGCAGAGATCGGGGTAGCAATGAGCAGTTCTTC. The encoded protein is CATSRDRGSNEQFF. The chain is built from TRBV15 and TRBJ2-1, with D possibly being TRBD2 (5 bases). The CDR3 covers 14 residues. Germline V gene data show CDR1 as LNHNV and CDR2 as YYDKDF (reference sequence). V was trimmed by 0 bases and J by 6 bases, leaving 9 bases between them.

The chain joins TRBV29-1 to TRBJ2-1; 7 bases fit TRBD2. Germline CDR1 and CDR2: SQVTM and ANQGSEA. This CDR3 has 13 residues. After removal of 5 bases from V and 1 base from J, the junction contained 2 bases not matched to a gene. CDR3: CSVPGLSYNEQFF. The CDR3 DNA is TGCAGCGTTCCGGGACTATCCTACAATGAGCAGTTCTTC.

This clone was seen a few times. The CDR3 reads CASSPLGLRTYNSPLHF. DNA for the CDR3: TGTGCCAGCTCACCACTTGGACTCAGGACCTATAATTCACCCCTCCACTTT. This chain joins TRBV18 and TRBJ1-6; D remains unclear. The germline gives CDR1 KGHSH, CDR2 LQKENI. V lost 1 base to trimming and J lost 2 bases, with 12 bases between them. This CDR3 spans 17 amino acids.

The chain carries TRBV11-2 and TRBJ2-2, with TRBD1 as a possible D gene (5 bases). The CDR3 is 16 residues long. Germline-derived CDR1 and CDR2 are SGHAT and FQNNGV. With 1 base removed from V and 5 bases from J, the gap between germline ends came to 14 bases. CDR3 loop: CASSLGQGIRTGELFF. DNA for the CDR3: TGTGCCAGCAGCTTAGGTCAGGGCATCAGGACCGGGGAGCTGTTTTTT.

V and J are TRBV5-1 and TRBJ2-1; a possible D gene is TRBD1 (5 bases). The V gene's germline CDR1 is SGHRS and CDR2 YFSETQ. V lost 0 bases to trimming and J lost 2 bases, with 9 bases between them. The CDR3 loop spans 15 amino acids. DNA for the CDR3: TGCGCCAGCAGCTTGGACCAGGGCACCTACAATGAGCAGTTCTTC. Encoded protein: CASSLDQGTYNEQFF. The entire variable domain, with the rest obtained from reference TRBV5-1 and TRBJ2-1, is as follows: KAGVTQTPRYLIKTRGQQVTLSCSPISGHRSVSWYQQTPGQGLQFLFEYFSETQRNKGNFPGRFSGRQFSNSRSEMNVSTLELGDSALYLCASSLDQGTYNEQFFGPGTRLTVL.

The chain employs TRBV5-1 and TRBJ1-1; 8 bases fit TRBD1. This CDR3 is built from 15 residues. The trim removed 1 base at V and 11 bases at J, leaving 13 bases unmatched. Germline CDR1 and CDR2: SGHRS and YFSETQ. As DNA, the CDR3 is TGCGCCAGCAGCTTGAGTGTGACAGGGGCAAACGAGGCTTTCTTT. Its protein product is CASSLSVTGANEAFF.

CDR3 in DNA: TGTGCCAGCAGCCAAGAGGCAGGGATAAGCTCTGGAAACACCATATATTTT. This encodes CASSQEAGISSGNTIYF. The V and J genes are TRBV3-1 (or the pseudogene TRBV3-2) and TRBJ1-3; tentatively, D is TRBD1 (5 bases). The V and J ends lost 0 bases and 0 bases respectively, with 12 bases between them. Germline assignment: CDR1 LGHDT and CDR2 YNNKEL (reference sequence). The CDR3 totals 17 residues.

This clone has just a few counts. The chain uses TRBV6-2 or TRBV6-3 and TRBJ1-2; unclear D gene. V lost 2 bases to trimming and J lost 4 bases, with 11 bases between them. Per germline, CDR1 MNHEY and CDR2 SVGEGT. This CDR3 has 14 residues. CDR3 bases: TGTGCCAGCAGTTACCTGGGAGTGGGCTATGGCTACACCTTC. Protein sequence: CASSYLGVGYGYTF.

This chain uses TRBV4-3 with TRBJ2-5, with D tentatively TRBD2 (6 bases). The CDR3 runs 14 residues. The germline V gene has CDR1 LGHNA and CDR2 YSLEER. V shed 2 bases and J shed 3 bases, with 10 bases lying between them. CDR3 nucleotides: TGCGCCAGCAGCCAATATAGCGGAAAAGAGACCCAGTACTTC. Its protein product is CASSQYSGKETQYF.

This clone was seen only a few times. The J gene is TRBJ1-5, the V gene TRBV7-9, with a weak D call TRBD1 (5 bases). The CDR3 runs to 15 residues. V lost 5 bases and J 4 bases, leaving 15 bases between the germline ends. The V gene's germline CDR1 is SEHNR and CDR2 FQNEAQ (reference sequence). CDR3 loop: CASSPNLGANQPQHF. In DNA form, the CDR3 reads TGTGCCAGCAGCCCGAACCTAGGGGCGAATCAGCCCCAGCATTTT. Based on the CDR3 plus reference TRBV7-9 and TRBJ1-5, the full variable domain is DTGVSQNPRHKITKRGQNVTFRCDPISEHNRLYWYRQTLGQGPEFLTYFQNEAQLEKSRLLSDRFSAERPKGSFSTLEIQRTEQGDSAMYLCASSPNLGANQPQHFGDGTRLSIL.